Below, 2 T cell receptor beta chains from the same sample are listed, as sequenced in a study of beta chain features in type 1 diabetes. The entirety of the isolated RNA underwent reverse transcription, so expressed TCRB transcripts were sequenced. The data were produced by immunoSEQ multiplex PCR, yet TCRdb's version contains in-frame clones alone and is incomplete. The table shows hundreds of thousands of clones, with roughly 15% occurring only once. Sequencing was done on a sample of naive CD4+ T cells from blood. These receptors all come from a man younger than 35 in good health.

This clone came up a few times. The chain has TRBV14 and TRBJ2-7; no clear D. This CDR3 is 14 amino acids long. The V gene lost 3 bases and the J gene lost 2 bases, with 11 bases spanning the gap. The V gene's germline CDR1 is SGHDN and CDR2 FVKESK. The CDR3 loop is CASSHLTSPYEQYF. In DNA, the CDR3 is TGTGCCAGCAGCCACCTGACAAGTCCCTACGAGCAGTACTTC.

J is TRBJ2-7 and V is TRBV7-2; perhaps TRBD2 as D (5 bases). Germline CDR1 and CDR2: SGHTA and FQGNSA. This CDR3 has 15 residues. The germline V and J ends were trimmed by 5 bases and 1 base, with 15 bases remaining between them. CDR3 sequence reads: CASSAARSGSYEQYF. In DNA form, the CDR3 reads TGTGCCAGCAGCGCCGCTAGAAGCGGATCCTACGAGCAGTACTTC.